Each of the 8 T cell receptor beta chains below was sequenced from the same sample in a study of post-analysis software for immune sequencing data. Whole-study results and caveats: Five or six TRBV segments were more frequent in patients than controls; TRBV5-6, TRBV5-1 and TRBV20-1 belonged to this group.

No antigen has been assigned to these receptors. Unique molecular identifiers were carried by the TCR beta cDNA libraries. In TCRdb, the PCR reads were re-called with MiXCR into one record per CDR3 protein. The sample shows 750,000 to 950,000 distinct CDR3 sequences, 53% of them seen only once. Sample: blood. These receptors all stem from a girl aged 10-17 years with multiple sclerosis.

This chain joins TRBV3-1 and TRBJ2-1; 7 bases are a match to TRBD1. V shed 5 bases, J shed 0 bases, and the junction held 1 base outside the gene matches. Germline CDR1 reads LGHDT; CDR2 reads YNNKEL (reference sequence). The CDR3 loop spans 14 amino acids. Here the CDR3 reads CASSYRGSYNEQFF. The CDR3 DNA reads TGTGCCAGCAGCTACAGGGGCTCCTACAATGAGCAGTTCTTC.

The chain joins TRBV6-5 to TRBJ2-1, with TRBD2 matching over 10 bases. The CDR3 runs 19 residues. Looked up from germline, CDR1 is MNHEY and CDR2 is SVGAGI. V was pared by 0 bases and J by 0 bases, with 8 bases of the junction left unmatched. CDR3 protein: CASSYSYSGGPSSYNEQFF. The CDR3 bases are TGTGCCAGCAGTTACTCATATAGCGGGGGGCCCAGCTCCTACAATGAGCAGTTCTTC.

The gene calls are TRBV5-1 and TRBJ2-3, with 7 bases lining up with TRBD1. From germline, CDR1 is SGHRS and CDR2 YFSETQ. Germline trimming cut 4 bases from V and 1 base from J; bases unmatched to any gene: 12. The CDR3 is 17 amino acids. The CDR3 nucleotides are TGCGCCAGCAGCCCCGTAGAGGGGGCAGGGGGCACAGATACGCAGTATTTT. Translation: CASSPVEGAGGTDTQYF.

In regard to this clonotype: The junction and the germline gene differ at one end; a read error may be behind it. The V gene is TRBV18, the J gene TRBJ2-4; the match to TRBD1 covers 7 bases. The germline CDR1 and CDR2 sequences are KGHSH and LQKENI. The CDR3 extends over 19 amino acids. Written as DNA, the CDR3 is TGTGCCAACTCACCACCGGACAGGCCCCGACTCCTAGCCAAAAACATTCAGTACTTC. This codes for CANSPPDRPRLLAKNIQYF.

The chain employs TRBV6-1 and TRBJ2-5; D is possibly TRBD2 (5 bases). Germline loops: CDR1 MNHNS, CDR2 SASEGT. This CDR3 has 15 amino acids. V lost 1 base, J lost 0 bases, and 9 bases lay in between. This CDR3 reads CASSEGPGYQETQYF. CDR3 nucleotide sequence: TGTGCCAGCAGTGAAGGGCCGGGGTACCAAGAGACCCAGTACTTC.

The rearrangement uses TRBV25-1 and TRBJ2-5; D is unresolved. Matching the DNA end better, TRBJ2-7 makes the J call doubtful. The CDR3 runs 15 residues. CDR1 is MGHDK, CDR2 SYGVNS, per germline. This chain's CDR3 is CASSPLSVGPYEQYF. As DNA, the CDR3 is TGTGCCAGCAGCCCCCTCAGCGTAGGCCCCTACGAGCAGTACTTC.

The CDR3 DNA follows: TGCAGCGCCCTGAGCAGGGAACAAGAGACCCAGTACTTC. The encoded protein is CSALSREQETQYF. The chain employs TRBV29-1 and TRBJ2-4, with TRBD1 as a possible D gene (5 bases). The J call may be in error: the DNA end matches TRBJ2-5 better. The CDR3 length is 13 residues. CDR1 is SQVTM, CDR2 ANQGSEA, per germline.

The J gene is TRBJ2-4, the V gene TRBV21-1; the DNA was not compared with TRBD2, the D call given in the table. The J call may be incorrect, as the DNA end agrees better with TRBJ2-7. TRBV21-1 counts as a pseudogene. There are 18 residues in the CDR3. CDR3 residues: CASSSDQMGLARDYEQYF. DNA of the CDR3: TGTGCCAGCAGCTCAGATCAAATGGGACTAGCGAGAGACTACGAGCAGTACTTC.